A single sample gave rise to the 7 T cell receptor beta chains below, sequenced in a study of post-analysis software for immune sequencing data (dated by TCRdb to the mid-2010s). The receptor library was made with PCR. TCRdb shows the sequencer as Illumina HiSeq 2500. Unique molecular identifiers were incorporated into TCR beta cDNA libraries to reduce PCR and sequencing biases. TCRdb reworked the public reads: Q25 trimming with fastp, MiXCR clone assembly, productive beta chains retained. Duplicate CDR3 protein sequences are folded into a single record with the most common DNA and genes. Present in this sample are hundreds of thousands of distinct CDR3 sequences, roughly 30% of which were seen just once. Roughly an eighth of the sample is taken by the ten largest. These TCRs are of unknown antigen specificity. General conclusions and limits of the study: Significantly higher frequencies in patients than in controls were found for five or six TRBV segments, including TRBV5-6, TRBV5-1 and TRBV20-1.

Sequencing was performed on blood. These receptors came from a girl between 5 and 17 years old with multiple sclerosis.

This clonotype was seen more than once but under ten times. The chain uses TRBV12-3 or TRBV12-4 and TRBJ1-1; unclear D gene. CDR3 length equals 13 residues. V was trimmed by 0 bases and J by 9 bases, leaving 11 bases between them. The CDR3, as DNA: TGTGCCAGCAGTTTAGCGTTTCGTATACAAGCTTTCTTT. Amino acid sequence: CASSLAFRIQAFF.

CDR3 region: CASSSLRGVQETQYF. The CDR3 bases are TGCGCCAGCAGCTCATTGCGCGGGGTCCAAGAGACCCAGTACTTC. This chain connects TRBV5-1 to TRBJ2-5; tentatively, D is TRBD2 (6 bases). Trimming cost V 3 bases and J 1 base, with 13 bases left between them. The CDR3 contains 15 residues. Germline CDR1 is SGHRS and CDR2 is YFSETQ.

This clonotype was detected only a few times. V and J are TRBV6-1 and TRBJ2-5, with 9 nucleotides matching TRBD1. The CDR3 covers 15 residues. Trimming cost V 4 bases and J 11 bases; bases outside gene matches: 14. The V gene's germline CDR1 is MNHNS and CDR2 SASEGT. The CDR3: CASSATRQGVDEQYF. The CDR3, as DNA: TGTGCCAGCAGTGCGACCCGACAGGGGGTAGATGAGCAGTACTTC.

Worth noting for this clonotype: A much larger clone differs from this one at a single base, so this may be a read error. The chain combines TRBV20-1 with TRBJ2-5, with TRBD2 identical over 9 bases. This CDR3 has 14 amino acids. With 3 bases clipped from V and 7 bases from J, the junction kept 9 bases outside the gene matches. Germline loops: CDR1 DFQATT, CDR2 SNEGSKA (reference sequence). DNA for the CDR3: TGCAGTGCTAGTACCCTAGCGGGGTGCGGGACCCAGTACTTC. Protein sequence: CSASTLAGCGTQYF.

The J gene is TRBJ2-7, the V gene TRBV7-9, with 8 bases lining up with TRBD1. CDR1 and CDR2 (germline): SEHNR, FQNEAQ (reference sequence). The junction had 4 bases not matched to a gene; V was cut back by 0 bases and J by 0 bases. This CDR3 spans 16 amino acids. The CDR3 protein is CASSLAPGGPSYEQYF. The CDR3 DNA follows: TGTGCCAGCAGCTTAGCCCCAGGGGGCCCCTCCTACGAGCAGTACTTC.

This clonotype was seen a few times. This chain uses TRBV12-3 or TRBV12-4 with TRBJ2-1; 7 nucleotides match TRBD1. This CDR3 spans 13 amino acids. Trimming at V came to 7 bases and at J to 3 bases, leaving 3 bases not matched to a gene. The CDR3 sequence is CASTRDSYNEQFF. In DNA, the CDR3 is TGTGCCAGCACCCGGGACAGCTACAATGAGCAGTTCTTC.

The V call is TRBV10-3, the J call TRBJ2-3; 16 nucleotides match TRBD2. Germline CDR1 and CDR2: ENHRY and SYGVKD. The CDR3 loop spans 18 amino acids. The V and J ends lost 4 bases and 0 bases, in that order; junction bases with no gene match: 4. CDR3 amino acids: CAISAGLAGGASTDTQYF. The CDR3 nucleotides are TGTGCCATCAGTGCGGGACTAGCGGGGGGGGCGAGCACAGATACGCAGTATTTT.